The TCR beta chain under discussion was sequenced for a study of blood T cell repertoires in COVID-19. In the study overall: COVID-19 samples, acute and convalescent, were from the United States, Italy and Spain.

Seattle-derived patients entered the study during active infection and were followed longitudinally. The J segment lost 7 bases and the V segment lost 1 base, leaving 11 bases of the junction unmatched. The CDR3 is 15 amino acids. CDR1 is SGHRS, CDR2 YFSETQ, per germline. The repertoire was sequenced with immunoSEQ multiplex PCR; TCRdb's copy has only in-frame clones and lacks some. Seen here are some 450,000 clones, over 85% observed once, and the top ten hold roughly 0.84%. V and J are TRBV5-1 and TRBJ2-7; TRBD2 agrees at 7 bases. Sequenced input: peripheral blood. This TCR came from a man between 18 and 35 years old with COVID-19, enrolled during active disease. The CDR3 here is CASSLTPSGVQEQYF. The CDR3 bases are TGCGCCAGCAGCTTGACGCCCAGCGGGGTTCAAGAGCAGTACTTC.